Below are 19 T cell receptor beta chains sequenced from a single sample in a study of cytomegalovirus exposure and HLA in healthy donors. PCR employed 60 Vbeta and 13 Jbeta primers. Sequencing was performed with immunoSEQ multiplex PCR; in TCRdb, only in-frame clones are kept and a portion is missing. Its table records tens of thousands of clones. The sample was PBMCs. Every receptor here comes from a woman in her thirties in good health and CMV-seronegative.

The CDR3, as DNA: TGCGCCAGCAGCCAAGATCGGGAGCAGCCCCAGCATTTT. It specifies CASSQDREQPQHF. V gene TRBV4-1 combines with J gene TRBJ1-5; D uncertain. Per germline, CDR1 MGHRA and CDR2 YSYEKL. The V and J ends lost 0 bases and 7 bases respectively, with 7 bases between them. The CDR3 runs 13 residues.

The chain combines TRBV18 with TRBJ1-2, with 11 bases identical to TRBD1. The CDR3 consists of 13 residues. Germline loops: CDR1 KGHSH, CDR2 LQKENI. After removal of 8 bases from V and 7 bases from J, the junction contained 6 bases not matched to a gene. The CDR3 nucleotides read TGTGCCAGCACCTCCGGGACAGGGGGTGGCTACACCTTC. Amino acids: CASTSGTGGGYTF.

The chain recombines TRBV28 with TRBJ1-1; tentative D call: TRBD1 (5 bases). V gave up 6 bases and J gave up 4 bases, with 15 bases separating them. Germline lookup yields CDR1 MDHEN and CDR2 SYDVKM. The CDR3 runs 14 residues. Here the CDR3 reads CASRRAPGGTEAFF. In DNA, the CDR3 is TGTGCCAGCAGAAGGGCACCGGGGGGCACTGAAGCTTTCTTT.

This CDR3 is CASSSRDRGTEQYF. CDR3 nucleotide sequence: TGTGCCAGCAGCTCCCGGGACAGGGGCACCGAGCAGTACTTC. This chain links TRBV5-6 with TRBJ2-7; 10 bases map to TRBD1. There are 14 residues in the CDR3. The junction had 6 bases not matched to a gene; V was cut back by 3 bases and J by 6 bases. The germline V gene encodes CDR1 SGHDT and CDR2 YYEEEE.

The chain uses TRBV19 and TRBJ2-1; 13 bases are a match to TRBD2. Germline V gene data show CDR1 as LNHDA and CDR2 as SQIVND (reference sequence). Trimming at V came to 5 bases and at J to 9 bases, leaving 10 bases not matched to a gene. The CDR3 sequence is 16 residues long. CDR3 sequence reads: CASSFLRTSGSSEQFF. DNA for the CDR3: TGTGCCAGTAGTTTCCTACGGACTAGCGGGAGCAGTGAGCAGTTCTTC.

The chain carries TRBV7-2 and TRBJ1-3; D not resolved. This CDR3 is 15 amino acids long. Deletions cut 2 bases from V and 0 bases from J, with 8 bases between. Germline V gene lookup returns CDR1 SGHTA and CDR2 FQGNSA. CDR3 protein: CASSLSGFSGNTIYF. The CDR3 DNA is TGTGCCAGCAGCTTATCAGGTTTCTCTGGAAACACCATATATTTT.

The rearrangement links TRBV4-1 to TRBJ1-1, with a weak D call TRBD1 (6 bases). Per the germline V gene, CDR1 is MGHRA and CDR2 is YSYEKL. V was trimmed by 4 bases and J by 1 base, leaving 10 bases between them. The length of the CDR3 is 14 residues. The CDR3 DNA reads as TGCGCCAGCAGCCCCCTAGGGGGGAACACTGAAGCTTTCTTT. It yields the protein CASSPLGGNTEAFF.

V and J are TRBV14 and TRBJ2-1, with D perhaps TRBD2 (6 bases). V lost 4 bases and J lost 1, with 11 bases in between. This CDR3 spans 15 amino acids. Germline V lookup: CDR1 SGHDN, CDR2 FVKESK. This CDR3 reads CASSPAGTSYNEQFF. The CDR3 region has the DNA TGTGCCAGCAGCCCGGCGGGAACGTCCTACAATGAGCAGTTCTTC.

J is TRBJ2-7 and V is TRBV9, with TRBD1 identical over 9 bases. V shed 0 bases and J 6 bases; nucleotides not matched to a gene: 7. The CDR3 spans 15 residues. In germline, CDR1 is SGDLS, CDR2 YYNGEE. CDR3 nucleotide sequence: TGTGCCAGCAGCGTAGCGGGACAGGGAAACTTCGAGCAGTACTTC. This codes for CASSVAGQGNFEQYF.

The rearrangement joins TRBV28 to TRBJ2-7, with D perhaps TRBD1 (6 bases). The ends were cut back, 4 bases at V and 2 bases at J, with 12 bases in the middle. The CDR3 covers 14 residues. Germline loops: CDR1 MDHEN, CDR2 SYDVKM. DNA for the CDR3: TGTGCCAGCAGTTACAGGGAGCTCCCCTACGAGCAGTACTTC. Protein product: CASSYRELPYEQYF.

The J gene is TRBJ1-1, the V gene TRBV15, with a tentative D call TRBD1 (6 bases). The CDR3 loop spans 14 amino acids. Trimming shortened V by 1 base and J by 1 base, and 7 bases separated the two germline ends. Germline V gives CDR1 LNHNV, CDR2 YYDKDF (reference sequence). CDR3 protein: CATSRARGNTEAFF. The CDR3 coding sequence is TGTGCCACCAGCAGAGCCAGGGGGAACACTGAAGCTTTCTTT.

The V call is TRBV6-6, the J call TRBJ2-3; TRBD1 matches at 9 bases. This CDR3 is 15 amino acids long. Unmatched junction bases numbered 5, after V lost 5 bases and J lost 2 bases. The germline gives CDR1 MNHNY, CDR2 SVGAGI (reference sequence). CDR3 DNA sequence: TGTGCCAGCAGTCTACAGGGGGCTCACACAGATACGCAGTATTTT. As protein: CASSLQGAHTDTQYF.

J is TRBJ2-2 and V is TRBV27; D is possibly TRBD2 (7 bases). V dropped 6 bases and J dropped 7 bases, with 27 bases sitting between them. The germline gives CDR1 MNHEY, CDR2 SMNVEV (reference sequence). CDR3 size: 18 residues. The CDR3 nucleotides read TGTGCCAGCAGCCCCACCCGGGGGGCCGGGCCGGTGAGCGGGGAGCTGTTTTTT. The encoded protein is CASSPTRGAGPVSGELFF.

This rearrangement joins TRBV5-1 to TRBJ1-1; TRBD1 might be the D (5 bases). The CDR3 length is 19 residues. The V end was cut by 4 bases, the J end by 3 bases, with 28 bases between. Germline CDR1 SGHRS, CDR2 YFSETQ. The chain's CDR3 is CASSPQAGGPSIFDTEAFF. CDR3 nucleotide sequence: TGCGCCAGCAGCCCACAGGCGGGGGGTCCTAGTATCTTTGACACTGAAGCTTTCTTT.

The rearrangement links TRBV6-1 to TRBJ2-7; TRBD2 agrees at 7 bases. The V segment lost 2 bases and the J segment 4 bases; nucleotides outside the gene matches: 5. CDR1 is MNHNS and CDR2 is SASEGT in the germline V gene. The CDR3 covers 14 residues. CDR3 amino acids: CASSEYWTSYEQYF. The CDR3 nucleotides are TGTGCCAGCAGTGAATATTGGACTAGTTACGAGCAGTACTTC.

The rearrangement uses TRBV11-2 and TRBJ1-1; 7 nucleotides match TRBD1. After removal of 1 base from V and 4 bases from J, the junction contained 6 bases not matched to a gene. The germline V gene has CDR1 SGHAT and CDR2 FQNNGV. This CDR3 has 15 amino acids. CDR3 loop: CASSLVEGAVTEAFF. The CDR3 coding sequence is TGTGCCAGCAGCTTAGTGGAGGGGGCGGTCACTGAAGCTTTCTTT.

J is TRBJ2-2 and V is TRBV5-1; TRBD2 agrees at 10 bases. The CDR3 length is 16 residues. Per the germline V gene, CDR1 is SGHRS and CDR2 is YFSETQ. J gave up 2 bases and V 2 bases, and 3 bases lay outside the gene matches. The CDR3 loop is CASSLLAGTNTGELFF. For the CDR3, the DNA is TGCGCCAGCAGCTTACTAGCGGGGACTAACACCGGGGAGCTGTTTTTT.

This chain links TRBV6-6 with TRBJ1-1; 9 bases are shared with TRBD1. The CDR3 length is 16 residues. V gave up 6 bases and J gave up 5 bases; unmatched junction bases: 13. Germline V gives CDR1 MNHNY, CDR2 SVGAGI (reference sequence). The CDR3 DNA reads TGTGCCAGCAGCTTTCCGGGACAGGGATGGAAAACTGAAGCTTTCTTT. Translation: CASSFPGQGWKTEAFF.

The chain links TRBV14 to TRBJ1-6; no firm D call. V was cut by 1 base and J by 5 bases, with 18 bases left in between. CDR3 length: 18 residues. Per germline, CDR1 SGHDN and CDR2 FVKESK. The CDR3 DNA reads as TGTGCCAGCAGCCAAGGTGGGCCATACCGAAGTAATAATTCACCCCTCCACTTT. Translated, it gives CASSQGGPYRSNNSPLHF. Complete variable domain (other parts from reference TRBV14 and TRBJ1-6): EAGVTQFPSHSVIEKGQTVTLRCDPISGHDNLYWYRRVMGKEIKFLLHFVKESKQDESGMPNNRFLAERTGGTYSTLKVQPAELEDSGVYFCASSQGGPYRSNNSPLHFGNGTRLTVT.